Presented here are 32 T cell receptor beta chains from one specimen sequenced in a study of cytomegalovirus exposure and HLA in healthy donors. Amplification used 60 Vbeta primers and 13 Jbeta primers. The method was immunoSEQ multiplex PCR; TCRdb's version includes in-frame clones alone and lacks a portion of them. The sample gives 100,000 or so clones, approximately 73% of which show up once; more than 3% is in the top ten. Sequencing used PBMCs. The receptors come from a man between 40 and 49 years old in good health and CMV-seronegative.

The rearrangement joins TRBV7-2 to TRBJ2-1, with a weak D call TRBD1 (5 bases). Germline V gene sequence: CDR1 SGHTA, CDR2 FQGNSA. V shed 1 base and J shed 0 bases, with 10 bases lying between them. The CDR3 runs 16 residues. The CDR3 loop reads CASSLGAGSSYNEQFF. The CDR3 nucleotides read TGTGCCAGCAGCTTAGGAGCAGGGTCCTCCTACAATGAGCAGTTCTTC.

The gene calls are TRBV7-2 and TRBJ2-5; 7 bases are shared with TRBD1. The J call may be faulty, since TRBJ2-7 better matches the DNA end. Per the germline V gene, CDR1 is SGHTA and CDR2 is FQGNSA. This CDR3 comprises 15 residues. The CDR3 DNA sequence: TGTGCCAGCAGCTTGGCACAGGGGCAAGCCTACGAGCAGTACTTC. It yields the protein CASSLAQGQAYEQYF.

The V gene is TRBV2, the J gene TRBJ1-5, with D perhaps matching TRBD1 (6 bases). Trimming stripped 0 bases from V and 5 bases from J, with 8 bases between. CDR1 and CDR2 from the germline V gene are SNHLY and FYNNEI. The CDR3 spans 14 residues. The CDR3 protein is CASSEADSYQPQHF. CDR3 coding DNA: TGTGCCAGCAGTGAAGCGGACAGCTATCAGCCCCAGCATTTT.

V is TRBV2 and J is TRBJ1-4; a possible D gene is TRBD1 (5 bases). This CDR3 has 15 amino acids. The germline gives CDR1 SNHLY, CDR2 FYNNEI. Trimming left V 11 bases short and J 0 bases short, with 16 bases between. The CDR3 sequence is CAGAAGLATNEKLFF. In nucleotides, the CDR3 is TGTGCCGGGGCGGCGGGGCTCGCAACTAATGAAAAACTGTTTTTT.

The chain has TRBV7-8 and TRBJ2-7; 9 bases match TRBD1. V was pared by 5 bases and J by 5 bases, with 10 bases of the junction left unmatched. This CDR3 has 15 residues. Germline CDR1 SGHVS, CDR2 FQNEAQ. Written as DNA, the CDR3 is TGTGCCAGCAGCGAGACGACAGGGGGGCCCAACGAGCAGTACTTC. It encodes CASSETTGGPNEQYF.

The chain combines TRBV2 with TRBJ1-5, with D possibly matching TRBD1 (6 bases). Trimming removed 4 bases from V and 4 bases from J, with 14 bases in between. The CDR3 has 15 residues. CDR1 is SNHLY and CDR2 is FYNNEI in the germline V gene. The DNA for the CDR3 is TGTGCCAGCAGTGGCACGACAGGTTTTAATCAGCCCCAGCATTTT. This sequence encodes CASSGTTGFNQPQHF. The whole variable domain, filled in from reference TRBV2 and TRBJ1-5, reads EPEVTQTPSHQVTQMGQEVILRCVPISNHLYFYWYRQILGQKVEFLVSFYNNEISEKSEIFDDQFSVERPDGSNFTLKIRSTKLEDSAMYFCASSGTTGFNQPQHFGDGTRLSIL.

This rearrangement joins TRBV18 to TRBJ2-5; 8 nucleotides match TRBD1. CDR3 length: 17 amino acids. Germline loops: CDR1 KGHSH, CDR2 LQKENI. V trimming: 2 bases; J trimming: 1 base; junction bases outside the gene matches: 9. DNA for the CDR3: TGTGCCAGCTCACCAAAATCCGGGACAGGTTTCCAAGAGACCCAGTACTTC. It translates to CASSPKSGTGFQETQYF.

This clone occurred once. J is TRBJ1-4 and V is TRBV2; D is unclear. The CDR3 runs 16 residues. Trimming stripped 2 bases from V and 8 bases from J, with 18 bases between. CDR1 SNHLY and CDR2 FYNNEI come from the germline V gene. The CDR3 bases are TGTGCCAGCAGTGAATATTGGCATAAGGCGGGGGAAAAACTGTTTTTT. It codes for CASSEYWHKAGEKLFF. The whole variable domain, filled in from reference TRBV2 and TRBJ1-4, reads EPEVTQTPSHQVTQMGQEVILRCVPISNHLYFYWYRQILGQKVEFLVSFYNNEISEKSEIFDDQFSVERPDGSNFTLKIRSTKLEDSAMYFCASSEYWHKAGEKLFFGSGTQLSVL.

V usage is TRBV11-2 and J usage is TRBJ2-3; D call uncertain. V was trimmed by 6 bases and J by 5 bases, leaving 15 bases between them. The CDR3 extends over 14 amino acids. Germline assignment: CDR1 SGHAT and CDR2 FQNNGV. The CDR3 region has the DNA TGTGCCAGCAGTCGAACCCCGGTTGAAGATACGCAGTATTTT. It yields the protein CASSRTPVEDTQYF.

The chain uses TRBV28 and TRBJ1-5; TRBD1 matches 7 bases. This CDR3 has 16 residues. CDR1 is MDHEN and CDR2 is SYDVKM in the germline V gene. V shed 5 bases and J 9 bases; nucleotides not matched to a gene: 16. The CDR3, as DNA: TGTGCCAGCAGTCCTACAGGGGCGTACCTTCGAGGGCCCCAGCATTTT. Translating gives CASSPTGAYLRGPQHF. Drawing the rest from reference TRBV28 and TRBJ1-5, the complete variable domain is DVKVTQSSRYLVKRTGEKVFLECVQDMDHENMFWYRQDPGLGLRLIYFSYDVKMKEKGDIPEGYSVSREKKERFSLILESASTNQTSMYLCASSPTGAYLRGPQHFGDGTRLSIL.

The rearrangement uses TRBV5-6 and TRBJ1-2, with D possibly matching TRBD1 (6 bases). V lost 1 base and J 3 bases, leaving 13 bases between the germline ends. CDR3 length: 15 residues. CDR1 and CDR2 from the germline V gene are SGHDT and YYEEEE. The CDR3 region is CASSLTTGTHYGYTF. In DNA, the CDR3 is TGTGCCAGCAGCTTGACGACAGGAACACACTATGGCTACACCTTC.

The table lists this clone with a count of one. Other DNA sequences in the same sample also yield this CDR3. V is TRBV7-2 and J is TRBJ1-5; D possibly corresponds to TRBD1 (5 bases). The germline V gene encodes CDR1 SGHTA and CDR2 FQGNSA. The CDR3 is made up of 14 amino acids. Trimming stripped 5 bases from V and 5 bases from J, with 13 bases between. CDR3 DNA sequence: TGTGCCAGCAGCAAAACAGGAAATTATCAGCCCCAGCATTTT. It translates to CASSKTGNYQPQHF.

J is TRBJ1-1 and V is TRBV7-9; TRBD1 matches at 9 bases. Looked up from germline, CDR1 is SEHNR and CDR2 is FQNEAQ (reference sequence). Unmatched junction bases numbered 5, after V lost 1 base and J lost 5 bases. There are 15 residues in the CDR3. The CDR3 DNA sequence: TGTGCCAGCAGCTTAGATACAGGGGGCGCGACTGAAGCTTTCTTT. This sequence encodes CASSLDTGGATEAFF. The full variable domain, completed using reference TRBV7-9 and TRBJ1-1, is DTGVSQNPRHKITKRGQNVTFRCDPISEHNRLYWYRQTLGQGPEFLTYFQNEAQLEKSRLLSDRFSAERPKGSFSTLEIQRTEQGDSAMYLCASSLDTGGATEAFFGQGTRLTVV.

The chain combines TRBV23-1 with TRBJ2-7; 8 bases are shared with TRBD1. TRBV23-1 is annotated as an ORF whose role is uncertain. This CDR3 is 15 amino acids long. With V trimmed by 1 base and J by 3 bases, 5 bases remained unmatched. CDR3: CASSQWTGRVYEQYF. CDR3 nucleotides: TGCGCCAGCAGTCAATGGACAGGGCGGGTCTACGAGCAGTACTTC.

The chain combines TRBV14 with TRBJ2-2, with TRBD1 matching over 7 bases. V was pared by 4 bases and J by 2 bases, with 7 bases of the junction left unmatched. CDR3 size: 16 residues. Germline loops: CDR1 SGHDN, CDR2 FVKESK. The DNA for the CDR3 is TGTGCCAGCAGCCCATTGACAGGGATCAACACCGGGGAGCTGTTTTTT. Translation gives CASSPLTGINTGELFF.

V is TRBV27 and J is TRBJ1-1; D not resolved. V was trimmed by 3 bases and J by 0 bases, leaving 8 bases between them. The CDR3 consists of 14 residues. Germline-derived CDR1 and CDR2 are MNHEY and SMNVEV (reference sequence). The CDR3 region has the DNA TGTGCCAGCAGTTTCCACGGGGTGAACACTGAAGCTTTCTTT. Translating gives CASSFHGVNTEAFF.

This clone was found a few times. The genes are TRBV6-1 and TRBJ2-7; no firm D call. Germline V lookup: CDR1 MNHNS, CDR2 SASEGT. The CDR3 contains 14 residues. With 2 bases removed from V and 0 bases from J, the gap between germline ends came to 8 bases. CDR3 sequence: CASSELFISYEQYF. In nucleotides, the CDR3 is TGTGCCAGCAGTGAATTGTTCATCTCCTACGAGCAGTACTTC.

This clone was detected only once. The chain recombines TRBV23-1 with TRBJ2-7, with D tentatively TRBD1 (6 bases). TRBV23-1 is an ORF, and what it does is uncertain. The CDR3 length is 18 residues. Trimming cost V 0 bases and J 3 bases, with 21 bases left between them. The chain's CDR3 is CASSQSLTSRDTFYEQYF. The CDR3 DNA reads as TGCGCCAGCAGTCAATCGTTGACGTCCCGGGACACTTTCTACGAGCAGTACTTC.

This clone has only one observation. The CDR3 spells CASSPMDRGFAIQYF. CDR3 nucleotides: TGTGCCAGCAGCCCCATGGACAGGGGGTTCGCCATTCAGTACTTC. The chain is built from TRBV6-6 and TRBJ2-4; 10 nucleotides line up with TRBD1. Trimming at V came to 6 bases and at J to 9 bases, leaving 11 bases not matched to a gene. Germline V gives CDR1 MNHNY, CDR2 SVGAGI (reference sequence). The CDR3 totals 15 residues.

The DNA for the CDR3 is TGTGCCAGCAGGGAGGGACCTGACTCTGGGGCCAACGTCCTGACTTTC. This gives the protein CASREGPDSGANVLTF. The rearrangement joins TRBV2 to TRBJ2-6, with a tentative D call TRBD2 (6 bases). The CDR3 consists of 16 residues. CDR1 and CDR2 from the germline V gene are SNHLY and FYNNEI. With 6 bases removed from V and 0 bases from J, the gap between germline ends came to 12 bases.

J is TRBJ1-5 and V is TRBV27; D is unclear. V was trimmed by 3 bases and J by 3 bases, leaving 9 bases between them. The CDR3 extends over 14 amino acids. The germline V gene has CDR1 MNHEY and CDR2 SMNVEV (reference sequence). CDR3 coding DNA: TGTGCCAGCAGTTTCGGCAGGAACAATCAGCCCCAGCATTTT. This translates into CASSFGRNNQPQHF.

CDR3 region: CASSPPRGEETQYF. The DNA of the CDR3 is TGTGCCAGCTCACCACCTCGCGGGGAAGAGACCCAGTACTTC. The chain combines TRBV18 with TRBJ2-5; maybe TRBD2 (6 bases). V lost 0 bases, J lost 3 bases, and 8 bases lay in between. Germline V lookup: CDR1 KGHSH, CDR2 LQKENI. CDR3 length equals 14 residues.

CDR3 sequence reads: CASSPLAASGGAYEQYF. In DNA form, the CDR3 reads TGCGCCAGCAGCCCTTTAGCCGCTAGCGGGGGGGCCTACGAGCAGTACTTC. The V gene is TRBV4-1, the J gene TRBJ2-7; 12 positions match TRBD2. CDR1 is MGHRA and CDR2 is YSYEKL in the germline V gene. CDR3 size: 17 residues. After removal of 4 bases from V and 2 bases from J, the junction contained 9 bases not matched to a gene.

The chain has TRBV7-9 and TRBJ1-4; D uncertain. The CDR3 sequence is 13 residues long. Trimming removed 5 bases at V and 15 bases at J, with 19 bases between. Germline values: CDR1 SEHNR, CDR2 FQNEAQ (reference sequence). This CDR3 reads CASSTREIPDLFF. As DNA, the CDR3 is TGTGCCAGCAGCACGAGGGAGATTCCAGATTTGTTTTTT.

This clone occurred once. The chain carries TRBV29-1 and TRBJ1-2, with D possibly being TRBD1 (6 bases). Trimming cost V 4 bases and J 4 bases, with 19 bases left between them. The CDR3 is 15 amino acids. Germline values: CDR1 SQVTM, CDR2 ANQGSEA. For the CDR3, the DNA is TGCAGCGTTGTTATCCTACAGGGACCTCTCTATGGCTACACCTTC. Translation: CSVVILQGPLYGYTF. The whole variable domain, filled in from reference TRBV29-1 and TRBJ1-2, reads SAVISQKPSRDICQRGTSLTIQCQVDSQVTMMFWYRQQPGQSLTLIATANQGSEATYESGFVIDKFPISRPNLTFSTLTVSNMSPEDSSIYLCSVVILQGPLYGYTFGSGTRLTVV.

The chain combines TRBV28 with TRBJ2-7; 7 bases line up with TRBD1. The J segment lost 0 bases and the V segment lost 4 bases, leaving 6 bases of the junction unmatched. CDR3 size: 15 residues. Germline CDR1 reads MDHEN; CDR2 reads SYDVKM. The CDR3 region has the DNA TGTGCCAGCAGTTCGTACCGGGACAGCTCCTACGAGCAGTACTTC. It codes for CASSSYRDSSYEQYF.

The chain has TRBV15 and TRBJ2-7; tentatively, D is TRBD1 (5 bases). V was clipped by 5 bases and J by 3 bases, with 20 bases between them. The CDR3 spans 16 residues. Per germline, CDR1 LNHNV and CDR2 YYDKDF (reference sequence). CDR3 nucleotides: TGTGCCACCAGCCCTGTAACACTACAGGTTAACTACGAGCAGTACTTC. Its protein is CATSPVTLQVNYEQYF.

The chain combines TRBV7-2 with TRBJ2-7, with TRBD1 matching 10 bases. The CDR3 spans 15 residues. Germline trimming cut 7 bases from V and 6 bases from J; bases unmatched to any gene: 12. Germline V gives CDR1 SGHTA, CDR2 FQGNSA. The DNA of the CDR3 is TGTGCCAGCATCCTAACAAGCCGGGACAGGGGCGAGCAGTACTTC. This gives the protein CASILTSRDRGEQYF.

The chain couples TRBV6-6 to TRBJ1-2; no clear D. The CDR3 is made up of 12 amino acids. Trimming removed 5 bases at V and 6 bases at J, with 10 bases between. Germline CDR1 reads MNHNY; CDR2 reads SVGAGI (reference sequence). The CDR3 sequence: CASSLAGDGYTF. In DNA form, the CDR3 reads TGTGCCAGCAGTCTCGCGGGAGATGGCTACACCTTC.

As for this clone: A read error may produce the germline difference seen at one junction end. This chain's CDR3 is CVSSLGRLAGGPNEQFF. The CDR3 bases are TGCGTCAGCAGCTTGGGCCGACTAGCGGGGGGGCCCAATGAGCAGTTCTTC. The J gene is TRBJ2-1, the V gene TRBV5-1; 14 bases line up with TRBD2. In germline, CDR1 is SGHRS, CDR2 YFSETQ. CDR3 length: 17 amino acids.

This CDR3 is CASSIQGNQPQHF. For the CDR3, the DNA is TGTGCCAGCAGCATACAGGGGAATCAGCCCCAGCATTTT. The V call is TRBV5-8, the J call TRBJ1-5, with 7 bases matching TRBD1. CDR1 SGHTS and CDR2 YDEGEE come from the germline V gene. Trimming removed 4 bases from V and 4 bases from J; junction bases left unmatched: 2. There are 13 residues in the CDR3.

This clone has only one observation. The chain carries TRBV5-1 and TRBJ2-7; D might be TRBD2 (5 bases). The CDR3 is 12 residues long. Germline V gene sequence: CDR1 SGHRS, CDR2 YFSETQ. V lost 1 base and J lost 4, with 6 bases in between. CDR3 amino acids: CASSLRGYEQYF. The CDR3 region has the DNA TGCGCCAGCAGCTTGCGGGGATACGAGCAGTACTTC.